These 3 T cell receptor beta chains were sequenced from one sample in a study of cytomegalovirus exposure and HLA in healthy donors. Repertoires were generated with immunoSEQ multiplex PCR, while TCRdb's copy carries only in-frame clones and drops some. The table records under 85,000 clones, 85% to 95% of them present only once. Material: PBMCs. These receptors were obtained from a young woman in good health and CMV-seronegative.

V and J are TRBV4-3 and TRBJ1-1; D is perhaps TRBD1 (6 bases). The CDR3 has 17 amino acids. V was trimmed by 2 bases and J by 1 base, leaving 17 bases between them. Germline CDR1 is LGHNA and CDR2 is YSLEER. In DNA form, the CDR3 reads TGCGCCAGCAGCCAATTCCCAACCGGGACACAGAACACTGAAGCTTTCTTT. Amino acids: CASSQFPTGTQNTEAFF.

This sequence joins TRBV11-3 and TRBJ2-3, with 7 bases lining up with TRBD1. The CDR3 totals 15 residues. CDR1 is SGHNT, CDR2 YENEEA, per germline. With V trimmed by 3 bases and J by 1 base, 4 bases remained unmatched. The CDR3 reads CASSLTGQRTDTQYF. The CDR3 bases are TGTGCCAGCAGCTTGACGGGACAGCGCACAGATACGCAGTATTTT.

Here the CDR3 DNA reads TGCGCCAGCAGCCACACCCCCATTTCAGGGGGCTCCTACAATGAGCAGTTCTTC. Amino acid sequence: CASSHTPISGGSYNEQFF. This chain connects TRBV4-1 to TRBJ2-1; the match to TRBD1 covers 7 bases. CDR3 length equals 18 residues. The junction had 11 bases not matched to a gene; V was cut back by 3 bases and J by 0 bases. CDR1 and CDR2 (germline): MGHRA, YSYEKL.